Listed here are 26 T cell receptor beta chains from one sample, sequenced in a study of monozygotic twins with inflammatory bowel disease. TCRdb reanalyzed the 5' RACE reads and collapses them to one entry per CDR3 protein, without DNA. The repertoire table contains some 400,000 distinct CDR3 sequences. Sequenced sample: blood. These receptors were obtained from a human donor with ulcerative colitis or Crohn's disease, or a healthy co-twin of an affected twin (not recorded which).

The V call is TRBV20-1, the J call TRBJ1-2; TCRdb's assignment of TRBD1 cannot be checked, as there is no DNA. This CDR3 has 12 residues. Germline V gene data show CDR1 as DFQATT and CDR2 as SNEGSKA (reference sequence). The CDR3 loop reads CSARQGVYGYTF.

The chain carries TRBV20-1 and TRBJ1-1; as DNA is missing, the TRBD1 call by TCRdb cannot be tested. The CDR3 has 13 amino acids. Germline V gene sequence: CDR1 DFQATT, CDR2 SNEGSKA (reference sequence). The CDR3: CSASSGTPTRTFF.

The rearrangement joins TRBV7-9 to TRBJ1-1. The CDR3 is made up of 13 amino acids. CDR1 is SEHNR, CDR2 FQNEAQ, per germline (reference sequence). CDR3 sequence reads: CASSSSWGTEAFF.

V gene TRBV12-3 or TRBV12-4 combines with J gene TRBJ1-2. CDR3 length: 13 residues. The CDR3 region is CASSHQDYYGYTF.

The CDR3 is CASSRNPGTGPDNEQFF. The chain carries TRBV28 and TRBJ2-1; lacking DNA, the TRBD1 call made by TCRdb goes unchecked. The CDR3 is 17 residues long. CDR1 is MDHEN, CDR2 SYDVKM, per germline.

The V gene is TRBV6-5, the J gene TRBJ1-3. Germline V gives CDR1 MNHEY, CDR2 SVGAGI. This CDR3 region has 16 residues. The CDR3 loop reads CASSYLRGGAGNTIYF.

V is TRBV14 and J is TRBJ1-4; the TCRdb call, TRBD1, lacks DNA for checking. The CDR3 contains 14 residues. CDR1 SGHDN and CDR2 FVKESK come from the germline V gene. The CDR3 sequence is CASSGTEYFGKLFF. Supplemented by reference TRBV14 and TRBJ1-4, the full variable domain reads EAGVTQFPSHSVIEKGQTVTLRCDPISGHDNLYWYRRVMGKEIKFLLHFVKESKQDESGMPNNRFLAERTGGTYSTLKVQPAELEDSGVYFCASSGTEYFGKLFFGSGTQLSVL.

This CDR3 is CASSYSNPHRSSNQPQHF. The V and J genes are TRBV6-2 or TRBV6-3 and TRBJ1-5; there is no DNA to check the TCRdb D call of TRBD1. Germline V gives CDR1 MNHEY, CDR2 SVGEGT. This CDR3 is 18 amino acids long.

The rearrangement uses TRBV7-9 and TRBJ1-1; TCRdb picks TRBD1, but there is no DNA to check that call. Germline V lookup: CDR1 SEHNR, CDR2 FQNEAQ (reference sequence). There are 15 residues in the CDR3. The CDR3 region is CASSLEPQGNTEAFF. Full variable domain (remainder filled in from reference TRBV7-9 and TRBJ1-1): DTGVSQNPRHKITKRGQNVTFRCDPISEHNRLYWYRQTLGQGPEFLTYFQNEAQLEKSRLLSDRFSAERPKGSFSTLEIQRTEQGDSAMYLCASSLEPQGNTEAFFGQGTRLTVV.

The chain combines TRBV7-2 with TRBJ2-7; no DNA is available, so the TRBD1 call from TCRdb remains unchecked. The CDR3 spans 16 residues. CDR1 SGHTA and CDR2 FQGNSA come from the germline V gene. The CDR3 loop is CASSYSGTGGSYEQYF.

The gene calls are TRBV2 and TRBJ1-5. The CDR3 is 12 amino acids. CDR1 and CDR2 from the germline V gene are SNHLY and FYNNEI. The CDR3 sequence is CASKRENQPQHF. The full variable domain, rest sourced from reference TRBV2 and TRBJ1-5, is EPEVTQTPSHQVTQMGQEVILRCVPISNHLYFYWYRQILGQKVEFLVSFYNNEISEKSEIFDDQFSVERPDGSNFTLKIRSTKLEDSAMYFCASKRENQPQHFGDGTRLSIL.

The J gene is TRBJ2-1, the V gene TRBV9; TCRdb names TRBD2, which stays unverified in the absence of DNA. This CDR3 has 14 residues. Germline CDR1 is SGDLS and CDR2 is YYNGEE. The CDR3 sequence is CASSGPLSYNEQFF.

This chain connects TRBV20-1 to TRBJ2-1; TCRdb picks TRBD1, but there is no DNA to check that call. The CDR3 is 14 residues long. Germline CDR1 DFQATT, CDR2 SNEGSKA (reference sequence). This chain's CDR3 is CSAREGGALGEQFF.

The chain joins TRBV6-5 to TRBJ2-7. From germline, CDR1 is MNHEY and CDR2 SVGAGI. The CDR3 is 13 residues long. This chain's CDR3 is CASSYLGSYEQYF.

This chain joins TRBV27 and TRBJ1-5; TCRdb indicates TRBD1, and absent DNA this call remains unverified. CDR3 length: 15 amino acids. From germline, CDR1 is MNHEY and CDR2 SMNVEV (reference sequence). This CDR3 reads CASSLSIGAGQPQHF.

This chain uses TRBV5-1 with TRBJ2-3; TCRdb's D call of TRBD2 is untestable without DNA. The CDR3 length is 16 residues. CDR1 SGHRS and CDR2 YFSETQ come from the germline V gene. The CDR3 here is CASSLVSLAGTDTQYF. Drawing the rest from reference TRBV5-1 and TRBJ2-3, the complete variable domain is KAGVTQTPRYLIKTRGQQVTLSCSPISGHRSVSWYQQTPGQGLQFLFEYFSETQRNKGNFPGRFSGRQFSNSRSEMNVSTLELGDSALYLCASSLVSLAGTDTQYFGPGTRLTVL.

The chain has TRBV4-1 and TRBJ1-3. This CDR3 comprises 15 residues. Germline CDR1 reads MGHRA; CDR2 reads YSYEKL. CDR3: CASSQEHRSGNTIYF.

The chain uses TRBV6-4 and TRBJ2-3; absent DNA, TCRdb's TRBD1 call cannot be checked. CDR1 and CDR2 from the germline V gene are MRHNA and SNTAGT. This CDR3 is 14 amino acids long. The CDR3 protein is CASSPGGYTDTQYF.

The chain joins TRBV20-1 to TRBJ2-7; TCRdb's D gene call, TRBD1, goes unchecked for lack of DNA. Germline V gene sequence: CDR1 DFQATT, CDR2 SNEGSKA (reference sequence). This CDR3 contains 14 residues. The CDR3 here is CSAREGTGRHEQYF.

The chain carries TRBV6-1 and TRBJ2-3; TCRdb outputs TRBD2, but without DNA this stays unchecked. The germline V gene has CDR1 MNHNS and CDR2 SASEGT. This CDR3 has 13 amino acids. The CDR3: CASNLGLTDTQYF.

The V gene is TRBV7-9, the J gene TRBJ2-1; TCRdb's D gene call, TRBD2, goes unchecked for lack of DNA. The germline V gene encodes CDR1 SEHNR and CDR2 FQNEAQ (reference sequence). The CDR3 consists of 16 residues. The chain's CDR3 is CASSLGGLVGINEQFF.

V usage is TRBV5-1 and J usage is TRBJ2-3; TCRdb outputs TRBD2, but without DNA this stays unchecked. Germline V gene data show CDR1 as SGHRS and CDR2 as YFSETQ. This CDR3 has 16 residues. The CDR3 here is CASSLSGGENVDTQYF.

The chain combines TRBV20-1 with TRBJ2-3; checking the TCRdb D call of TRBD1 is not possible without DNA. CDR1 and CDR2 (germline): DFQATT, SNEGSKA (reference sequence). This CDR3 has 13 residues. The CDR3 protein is CSERGQGTDTQYF.

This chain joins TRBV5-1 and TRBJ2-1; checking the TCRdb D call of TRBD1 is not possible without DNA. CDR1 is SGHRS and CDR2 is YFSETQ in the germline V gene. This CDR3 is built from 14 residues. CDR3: CASSSGQGRYEQFF. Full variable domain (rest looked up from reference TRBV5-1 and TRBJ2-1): KAGVTQTPRYLIKTRGQQVTLSCSPISGHRSVSWYQQTPGQGLQFLFEYFSETQRNKGNFPGRFSGRQFSNSRSEMNVSTLELGDSALYLCASSSGQGRYEQFFGPGTRLTVL.

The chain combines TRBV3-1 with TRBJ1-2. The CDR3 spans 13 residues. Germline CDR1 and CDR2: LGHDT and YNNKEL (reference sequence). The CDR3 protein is CASSHGDFYGYTF.

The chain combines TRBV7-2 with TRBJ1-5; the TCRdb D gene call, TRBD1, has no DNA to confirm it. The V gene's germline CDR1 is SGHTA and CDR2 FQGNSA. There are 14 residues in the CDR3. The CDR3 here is CASSLSPGVLPQHF.